This entry concerns a single T cell receptor beta chain. This entry is derived from a study of blood T cell repertoires in COVID-19. Across the whole study: COVID-19 samples, acute and convalescent, were from the United States, Italy and Spain. Sources were T cells, B-cell-depleted T cells, or PBMCs; the material itself was cDNA or gDNA.

Per the original methods: Estimation of nucleated cell counts relied on the amplification of reference gene primers. Using immunoSEQ multiplex PCR, the repertoire was profiled, and TCRdb retains in-frame clones only, with some absent. From that table come the V and J calls and clone size; the DNA was used to work out D and trimming. The table shows some 68,000 clones, with about 86% occurring only once. The sample consisted of peripheral blood. The source of this sequence is a man aged 65 to 85 with acute or convalescent COVID-19.

In DNA, the CDR3 is TGTGCCAGCAGCCCCGGACTAGCGGGAGCGGAAGAGACCCAGTACTTC. Protein sequence: CASSPGLAGAEETQYF. The chain links TRBV5-8 to TRBJ2-5, with 13 bases fitting TRBD2. Per germline, CDR1 SGHTS and CDR2 YDEGEE. The junction had 6 bases not matched to a gene; V was cut back by 4 bases and J by 3 bases. This CDR3 has 16 residues.